This T cell receptor (beta chain) was sequenced for a study of cytomegalovirus exposure and HLA in healthy donors (dated by TCRdb to about 2017). Looking at the study overall: The roughly 670 repertoires of the first cohort and the roughly 120 validation repertoires were produced on the same platform, according to a later analysis. Along with the approximately 650-subject first cohort, a separate validation cohort of some 130 different subjects was used. The study combined high-throughput TCR immunosequencing, statistical association of individual TCRs with disease status, and machine learning to predict cytomegalovirus infection status. The study was designed to test whether signatures of past pathogen exposure could be identified by cataloging public T cell receptors. Broader findings and caveats from the paper: A later analysis had no HLA typing for the validation cohort, so co-occurrence there was scored across all 130 or so repertoires. In vitro tests confirmed that a few of the cytomegalovirus-associated TCR beta chains recognize cytomegalovirus antigens. The study listed approximately 160 TCR beta chains as associated with cytomegalovirus. While some public TCRs were present in many individuals, most TCR sequences turned up only very rarely across donors. The classifier was reported to diagnose cytomegalovirus status with high specificity and sensitivity in both the original cohort and the validation cohort. Of the cluster scores, 94% were above 0 in a later analysis, which found that TCRs clustered in the first cohort also tended to co-occur in the 110 or so validation repertoires. The authors suggested that the approach could potentially be extended to other disease states and immunological phenotypes.

Separate from the roughly 700-subject first cohort, the validation cohort of some 130 subjects was the group to which the donors belonged. Libraries came from the immunoSEQ multiplex PCR assay. The paper's data handling went like this. A statistical classification framework was developed to diagnose cytomegalovirus status using the catalog of TCR beta chain sequences. The source is immuneACCESS, and TCRdb retained only in-frame sequences with V and J called. Part of the clones is not carried over; for the studies checked, unresolved V genes explain less than half of this, and the remainder is unexplained. V, J and clone size reflect that table, while D and trimming were determined from the DNA. The sample data list hundreds of thousands of clones, and 70% to 90% of these were observed just once. Of the sample, 5.5% to 6.5% falls within the top ten clones. V loses 3 bases at its end and J loses 1 base; junction bases beyond the gene matches: 15. The CDR3 measures 20 amino acids from cysteine to phenylalanine. Only the CDR3 DNA is retained, 60 bases long and in frame from the first base. CDR1 and CDR2, looked up from the germline V gene (reference sequence), are LNHNV and YYDKDF.

Notes on this clone: Its binding antigen is unknown. No quality values exist for individual bases; no much larger clone is one base distant.

The sample consisted of PBMCs. The origin of this receptor is a woman aged 18-30 years in good health and CMV-seronegative. The chain couples TRBV15 to TRBJ2-7; 13 central bases correspond to TRBD2. The CDR3 in this case is CATSRQYGTSGKTSSYEQYF. The sequenced DNA: TGTGCCACCAGCAGGCAGTACGGGACTAGCGGGAAGACAAGTTCCTACGAGCAGTACTTC.